Each of the 10 T cell receptor beta chains below was sequenced from the same sample in a study of blood T cell repertoires in COVID-19. TCRdb's table, derived via immunoSEQ multiplex PCR, lists solely in-frame clones and lacks some. The data contain over 200,000 clones, roughly nine tenths of them seen just once; the ten biggest clones take up roughly a tenth. The sample comprised PBMCs or T cells enriched from blood (not recorded which). All receptors come from a man aged 30 to 45 who had recovered from COVID-19.

V usage is TRBV5-4 and J usage is TRBJ2-2; D perhaps matches TRBD1 (6 bases). This CDR3 comprises 13 residues. Germline values: CDR1 SGHNT, CDR2 YYREEE (reference sequence). V lost 6 bases and J lost 8, with 14 bases in between. CDR3 coding DNA: TGTGCCAGCACCAAGGCAGGGGTAGGGGAGCTGTTTTTT. It translates to CASTKAGVGELFF.

This clone came up a few times. V and J are TRBV3-1 (or the pseudogene TRBV3-2) and TRBJ2-7; a weak D match, TRBD2 (6 bases). This CDR3 spans 15 amino acids. CDR1 and CDR2 (germline): LGHDT, YNNKEL (reference sequence). Trimming removed 1 base at V and 2 bases at J, with 12 bases between. Here the CDR3 DNA reads TGTGCCAGCAGCCAAGGGGAAGCGGGCACCTACGAGCAGTACTTC. Amino acids: CASSQGEAGTYEQYF.

The chain combines TRBV19 with TRBJ2-7; 11 nucleotides line up with TRBD2. The J segment lost 0 bases and the V segment lost 7 bases, leaving 17 bases of the junction unmatched. CDR1 and CDR2 from the germline V gene are LNHDA and SQIVND (reference sequence). The CDR3 length is 19 residues. CDR3: CASTDFPGLADKSSYEQYF. The CDR3 region has the DNA TGTGCCAGTACCGATTTCCCGGGACTAGCGGATAAAAGCTCCTACGAGCAGTACTTC.

V is TRBV12-3 or TRBV12-4 and J is TRBJ1-1, with D perhaps TRBD1 (6 bases). V was trimmed by 6 bases and J by 5 bases, leaving 13 bases between them. The CDR3 has 13 residues. CDR3: CASRNRDWTEAFF. DNA for the CDR3: TGTGCCAGCAGGAACAGGGATTGGACTGAAGCTTTCTTT.

The chain combines TRBV11-3 with TRBJ2-1, with TRBD1 identical over 7 bases. CDR1 and CDR2 from the germline V gene are SGHNT and YENEEA. The CDR3 covers 15 residues. Unmatched junction bases numbered 6, after V lost 1 base and J lost 6 bases. The CDR3 protein is CASSLGQGFLNEQFF. The CDR3 DNA sequence: TGTGCCAGCAGCTTAGGACAGGGTTTTCTCAATGAGCAGTTCTTC.

The V gene is TRBV11-3, the J gene TRBJ1-5; weak D call: TRBD1 (6 bases). Trimming pared 0 bases from V and 3 bases from J, leaving 12 bases between. The V gene's germline CDR1 is SGHNT and CDR2 YENEEA. This CDR3 has 16 residues. The CDR3 spells CASSLDKGHFNQPQHF. The CDR3 DNA reads TGTGCCAGCAGCTTAGACAAGGGACATTTCAATCAGCCCCAGCATTTT.

The chain couples TRBV12-3 or TRBV12-4 to TRBJ1-1; 7 nucleotides align to TRBD1. CDR3 length equals 13 residues. With V trimmed by 3 bases and J by 8 bases, 6 bases remained unmatched. The CDR3, as DNA: TGTGCCAGCAGTTTTACTGAGGACAGGGAAGCTTTCTTT. Residues: CASSFTEDREAFF.

The V call is TRBV24-1, the J call TRBJ1-5; 7 nucleotides match TRBD1. Germline V gene lookup returns CDR1 KGHDR and CDR2 SFDVKD. The length of the CDR3 is 15 residues. The V gene end was trimmed by 4 bases and the J gene end by 4 bases; junction bases not matched to a gene: 6. The CDR3 DNA is TGTGCCACCAGTGAGGGGACAGAGGGTAATCAGCCCCAGCATTTT. The encoded protein is CATSEGTEGNQPQHF.

This chain uses TRBV6-4 with TRBJ2-1, with unresolved D. The V end lost 5 bases, the J end lost 0 bases, and 11 bases lay between the germline ends. CDR1 is MRHNA, CDR2 SNTAGT, per germline. This CDR3 is built from 15 residues. The CDR3: CASSFSTSSYNEQFF. The CDR3 DNA is TGTGCCAGCAGTTTTAGCACAAGCTCCTACAATGAGCAGTTCTTC.

The genes are TRBV28 and TRBJ2-7; D perhaps matches TRBD1 (5 bases). V gave up 2 bases and J gave up 3 bases, with 8 bases separating them. CDR3 size: 13 residues. CDR1 is MDHEN, CDR2 SYDVKM, per germline. The CDR3 sequence: CASSLERGYEQYF. CDR3 sequence (DNA): TGTGCCAGCAGTTTAGAAAGGGGCTACGAGCAGTACTTC.